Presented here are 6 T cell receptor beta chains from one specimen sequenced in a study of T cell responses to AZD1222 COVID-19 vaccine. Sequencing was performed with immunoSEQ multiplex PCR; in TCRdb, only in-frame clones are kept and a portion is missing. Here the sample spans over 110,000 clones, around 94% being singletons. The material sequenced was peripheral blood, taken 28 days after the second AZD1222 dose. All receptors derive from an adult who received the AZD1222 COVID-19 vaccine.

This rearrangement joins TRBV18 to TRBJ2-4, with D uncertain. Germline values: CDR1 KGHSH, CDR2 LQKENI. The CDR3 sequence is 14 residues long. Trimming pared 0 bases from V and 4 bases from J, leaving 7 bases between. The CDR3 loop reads CASSPPAGKNIQYF. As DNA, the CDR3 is TGTGCCAGCTCACCACCGGCAGGAAAAAACATTCAGTACTTC. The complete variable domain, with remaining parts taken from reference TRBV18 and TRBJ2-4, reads NAGVMQNPRHLVRRRGQEARLRCSPMKGHSHVYWYRQLPEEGLKFMVYLQKENIIDESGMPKERFSAEFPKEGPSILRIQQVVRGDSAAYFCASSPPAGKNIQYFGAGTRLSVL.

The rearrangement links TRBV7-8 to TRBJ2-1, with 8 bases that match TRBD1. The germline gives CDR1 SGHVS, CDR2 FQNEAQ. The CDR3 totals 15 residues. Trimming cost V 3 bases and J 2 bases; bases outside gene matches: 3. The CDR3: CASSFVGQAYNEQFF. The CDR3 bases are TGTGCCAGCAGCTTTGTGGGACAGGCCTACAATGAGCAGTTCTTC.

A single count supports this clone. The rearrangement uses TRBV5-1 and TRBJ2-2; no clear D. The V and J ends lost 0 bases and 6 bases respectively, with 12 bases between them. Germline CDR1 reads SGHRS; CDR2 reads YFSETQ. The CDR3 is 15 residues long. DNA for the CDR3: TGCGCCAGCAGCTTGGAGCTAGTCAAGGCCGGGGAGCTGTTTTTT. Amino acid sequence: CASSLELVKAGELFF.

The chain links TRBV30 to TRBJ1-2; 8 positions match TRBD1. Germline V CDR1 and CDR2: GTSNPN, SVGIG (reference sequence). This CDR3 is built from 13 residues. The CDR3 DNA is TGTGCTTTGGAGCCCAGGGGGCCGGGTGGCTACACCTTC. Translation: CALEPRGPGGYTF.

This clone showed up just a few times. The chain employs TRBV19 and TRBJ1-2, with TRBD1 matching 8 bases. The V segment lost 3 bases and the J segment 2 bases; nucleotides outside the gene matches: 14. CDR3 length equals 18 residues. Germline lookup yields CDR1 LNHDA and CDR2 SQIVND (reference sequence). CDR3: CASSIKRPSDRENYGYTF. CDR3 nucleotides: TGTGCCAGTAGTATCAAACGCCCGTCGGACAGGGAGAACTATGGCTACACCTTC.

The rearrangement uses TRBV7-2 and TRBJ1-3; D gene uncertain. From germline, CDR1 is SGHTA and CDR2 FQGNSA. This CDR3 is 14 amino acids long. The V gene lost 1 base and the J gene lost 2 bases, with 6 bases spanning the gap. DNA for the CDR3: TGTGCCAGCAGCTTAGAGCGGACTGGAAACACCATATATTTT. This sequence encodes CASSLERTGNTIYF.